This T cell receptor beta chain stems from a study of shared clonotypes between healthy human individuals. The unsorted PBMC sample used ten immunoSEQ deep assay plates. Method: immunoSEQ multiplex PCR; TCRdb's copy keeps in-frame clones and lacks some. This repertoire shows about 470,000 clones, roughly 83% found once; its top ten account for roughly 13%. With V trimmed by 4 bases and J by 10 bases, 10 bases remained unmatched. The CDR3 contains 15 residues. Germline CDR1 is SGDLS and CDR2 is YYNGEE. This TCR came from a middle-aged woman in good health. Some clones in this sample may be carry-over from other donors' samples. The chain uses TRBV9 and TRBJ2-1, with 11 bases aligning to TRBD2. Sample: PBMCs. The CDR3, as DNA: TGTGCCAGCAGCACCCGGGGACTAGCGGTAAACGAGCAGTTCTTC. It yields the protein CASSTRGLAVNEQFF. Filled out from reference TRBV9 and TRBJ2-1, the complete variable domain reads DSGVTQTPKHLITATGQRVTLRCSPRSGDLSVYWYQQSLDQGLQFLIQYYNGEERAKGNILERFSAQQFPDLHSELNLSSLELGDSALYFCASSTRGLAVNEQFFGPGTRLTVL.